Detailed here is one T cell receptor beta chain. Its cognate antigen is unknown. Germline CDR1 and CDR2: MNHEY and SMNVEV (reference sequence). V dropped 2 bases and J dropped 1 base, with 9 bases sitting between them. The CDR3 contains 16 residues. The sample is drawn from a study of T cell responses to AZD1222 COVID-19 vaccine. Regarding the study as a whole: The donors showed a predominance of white British ancestry and of females, with possible underestimation of clonal diversity. Seropositive status at baseline applied to only a handful of AZD1222 recipients.

The table came from immunoSEQ multiplex PCR; TCRdb's copy has only in-frame clones and leaves some out. There are some 130,000 clones in the sample; 90% occur only once, and roughly 7.2% lies in the top ten. This TCR came from an adult in good health. The V call is TRBV27, the J call TRBJ1-6, with D uncertain. The sample here was peripheral blood, taken on day 0 of AZD1222 vaccination. The CDR3 reads CASSLGPGSYNSPLHF. For the CDR3, the DNA is TGTGCCAGCAGTTTAGGCCCCGGGTCCTATAATTCACCCCTCCACTTT.